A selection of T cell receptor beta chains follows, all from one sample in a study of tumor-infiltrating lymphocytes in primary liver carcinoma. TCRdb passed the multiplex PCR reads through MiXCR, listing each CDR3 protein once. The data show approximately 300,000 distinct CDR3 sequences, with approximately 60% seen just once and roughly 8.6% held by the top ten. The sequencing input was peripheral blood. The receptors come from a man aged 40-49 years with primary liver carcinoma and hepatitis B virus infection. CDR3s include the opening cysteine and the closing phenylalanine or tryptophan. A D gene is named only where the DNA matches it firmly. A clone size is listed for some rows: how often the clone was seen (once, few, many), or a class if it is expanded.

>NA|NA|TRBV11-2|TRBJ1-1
TGTGCCAGCAGCTACGGAGAGGGGTGCACTGAAGCTTTCTTT
CASSYGEGCTEAFF
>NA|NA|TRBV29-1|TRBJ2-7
TGCAGCGTTGTATCACAGCAATGCGAGCAGTACTTC
CSVVSQQCEQYF
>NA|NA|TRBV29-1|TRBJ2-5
TGCAGCGTTGAAGGGGCAGGGCAGGGCCCACCTCAGGAGACCCACTACTTC
CSVEGAGQGPPQETHYF
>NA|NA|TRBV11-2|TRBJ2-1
TGTGCCGGCAACTTACTGACAGGACCTTCCTACAATGAGCAGTTCTTC
CAGNLLTGPSYNEQFF
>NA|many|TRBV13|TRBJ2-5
TGTGCCAGCAGCTCTCGGGACACCCTACAAGAGACCCAGTACTTC
CASSSRDTLQETQYF
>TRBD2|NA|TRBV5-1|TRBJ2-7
TGCGCCAGCAGCTTTAGGACTAGCGGGATCGGCGAGCAGTACTTC
CASSFRTSGIGEQYF
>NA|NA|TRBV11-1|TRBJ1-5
TGTGCCATCAGCACCACAAGCAATCAGTCCCAGCATTTT
CAISTTSNQSQHF
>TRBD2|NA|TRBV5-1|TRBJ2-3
TGCGCCGGCAGCTTGGACCCAGCGGGAGTAACAGATACGCAGTATTTT
CAGSLDPAGVTDTQYF
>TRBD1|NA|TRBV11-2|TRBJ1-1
TGTGCCAGCAGCCCCAGGGGGCGAAGAGTTACTGAAGCTTTCTTT
CASSPRGRRVTEAFF
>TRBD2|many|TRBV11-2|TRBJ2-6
TGTGCCAGCAGCTTTAGCGGGAGCTCTGGGGCCAACGTCCTGACTTTC
CASSFSGSSGANVLTF
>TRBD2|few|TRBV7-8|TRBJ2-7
TGTGCCAGCAGCCTGAAGGGAGGGACTACAGTTACCCTCGAGCAGTACTTC
CASSLKGGTTVTLEQYF
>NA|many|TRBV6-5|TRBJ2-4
TGTGCCAGCAGTTACTCGCGGGGCGGCAAAAACATTCAGTACTTC
CASSYSRGGKNIQYF
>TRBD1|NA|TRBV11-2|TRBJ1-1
TGTGCCAGCAGCTCCGTTCAAGGGGGCGACACTGAAGCTTTCTTT
CASSSVQGGDTEAFF
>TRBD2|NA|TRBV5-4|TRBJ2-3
TGTGCCAGCAGCGGGCTAGCGGGAAGCACAGATACGCAGTATTTT
CASSGLAGSTDTQYF
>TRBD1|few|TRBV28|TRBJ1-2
TGTGCCAGCAGTTCCGGACAGGGGGCCTTCTATGGCTACACCTTC
CASSSGQGAFYGYTF
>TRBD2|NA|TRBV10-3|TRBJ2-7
TGTGCCATCAGTCCGCGACTAGCTTCCTACGAGCAGTACTTC
CAISPRLASYEQYF
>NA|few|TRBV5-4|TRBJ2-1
TGTGCCAGCAGCTGGACGACCTCCTACAATGAGCAGTTCTTC
CASSWTTSYNEQFF
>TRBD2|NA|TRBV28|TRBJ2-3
TGTGCCAGCAATTCCCCCCAGGGACTAGCGGGAGGGCCATATACGCAGTATTTT
CASNSPQGLAGGPYTQYF
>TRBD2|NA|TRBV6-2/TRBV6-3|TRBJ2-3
TGTGCCAGCACCGGACGGAGTAGCGGGTGCACAGATACGCAGTATTTT
CASTGRSSGCTDTQYF
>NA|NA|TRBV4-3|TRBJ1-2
TGCGCCAGCAACAAGGAAAGGGACGGAGCTATTTATGGCTACACCTTC
CASNKERDGAIYGYTF
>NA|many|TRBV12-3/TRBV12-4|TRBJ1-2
TGTGCCAGCAGTTTTTATGGCAGGGAAACATACTATGGCTACACCTTC
CASSFYGRETYYGYTF
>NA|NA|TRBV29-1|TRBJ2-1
TGCAGCGTTGAGTACAGAGCGGCATTCGCATACAATGAGCAGTTCTTC
CSVEYRAAFAYNEQFF
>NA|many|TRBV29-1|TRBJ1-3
TGCAGCGTTGAAGGGCCCCGAGACACCATATATTTT
CSVEGPRDTIYF
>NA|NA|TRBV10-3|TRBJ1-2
TGTGCCATCAGTGAGTCCCACGACAGCTATGGCCACACCTTC
CAISESHDSYGHTF
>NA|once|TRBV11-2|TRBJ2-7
TGTGCCAGTAGAGGGAAGTCCAACGAGCAGTACTTC
CASRGKSNEQYF
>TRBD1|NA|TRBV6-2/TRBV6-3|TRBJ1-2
TGTGCCAGCAGTTACGGGGACAGGGGCGACGAATACACCTTC
CASSYGDRGDEYTF